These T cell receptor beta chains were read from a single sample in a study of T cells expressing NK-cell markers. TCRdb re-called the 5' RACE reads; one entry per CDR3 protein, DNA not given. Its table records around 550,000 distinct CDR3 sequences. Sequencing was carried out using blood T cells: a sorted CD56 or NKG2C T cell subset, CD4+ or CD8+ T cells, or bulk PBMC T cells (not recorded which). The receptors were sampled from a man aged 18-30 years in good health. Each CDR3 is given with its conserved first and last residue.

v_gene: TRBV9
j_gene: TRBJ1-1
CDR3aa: CASSGGGSGTEAFF

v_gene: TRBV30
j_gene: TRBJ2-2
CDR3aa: CAWSTGQGFGELFF

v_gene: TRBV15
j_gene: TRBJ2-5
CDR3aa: CATSRSRGLEETQYF

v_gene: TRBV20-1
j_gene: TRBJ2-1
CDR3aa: CSAPHSGRSSYNEQFF

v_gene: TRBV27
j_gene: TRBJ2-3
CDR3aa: CASNTAGLADTQYF

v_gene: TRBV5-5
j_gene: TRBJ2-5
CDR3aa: CASSLAFIGWYQETQYF

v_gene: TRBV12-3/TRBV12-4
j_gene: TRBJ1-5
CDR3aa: CASSLDISSNQPQHF

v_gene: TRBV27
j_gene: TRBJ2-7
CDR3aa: CASRPDWERDEQYF

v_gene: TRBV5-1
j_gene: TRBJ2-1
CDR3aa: CASSSEGWDEQFF

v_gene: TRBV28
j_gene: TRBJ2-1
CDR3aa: CASSFGFFHEQFF

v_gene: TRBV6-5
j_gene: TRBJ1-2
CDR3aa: CASSYSIGTGSFNGYTF

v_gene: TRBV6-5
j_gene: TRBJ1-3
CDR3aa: CASSYSTGLQGNTIYF

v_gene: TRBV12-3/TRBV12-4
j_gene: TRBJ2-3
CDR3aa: CASHRSWADTQYF

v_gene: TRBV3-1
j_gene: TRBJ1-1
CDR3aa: CASSQDHRASEAFF

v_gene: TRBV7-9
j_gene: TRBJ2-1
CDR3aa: CASIPTGERNEQFF

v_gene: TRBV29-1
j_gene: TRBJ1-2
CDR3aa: CSASTGKNYGYTF

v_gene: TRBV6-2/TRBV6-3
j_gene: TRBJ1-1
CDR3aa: CASATGNTEAFF